This T cell receptor (beta chain) was retrieved from a study of shared clonotypes between healthy human individuals. The overall study: Participating donors consisted of two women and a few men aged 18 to 49.

The donor cohort consisted entirely of Caucasian adults residing in Nashville, Tennessee. TCRdb keeps only in-frame clones here, not all; method: immunoSEQ multiplex PCR. The table shows about 470,000 clones, with 75% to 85% occurring only once. The source material was PBMCs. This TCR was recovered from a woman in her thirties or forties in good health. Some clones in this sample may be carry-over from other donors' samples.

CDR3: CASGRTSGSQETQYF. CDR3 coding DNA: TGTGCCAGCGGCCGGACTAGCGGGAGCCAAGAGACCCAGTACTTC. This rearrangement joins TRBV7-9 to TRBJ2-5, with 13 bases fitting TRBD2. The CDR3 is 15 amino acids. Germline-derived CDR1 and CDR2 are SEHNR and FQNEAQ (reference sequence). J gave up 1 base and V 8 bases, and 4 bases lay outside the gene matches. Full variable domain (outside the CDR3, taken from reference TRBV7-9 and TRBJ2-5): DTGVSQNPRHKITKRGQNVTFRCDPISEHNRLYWYRQTLGQGPEFLTYFQNEAQLEKSRLLSDRFSAERPKGSFSTLEIQRTEQGDSAMYLCASGRTSGSQETQYFGPGTRLLVL.